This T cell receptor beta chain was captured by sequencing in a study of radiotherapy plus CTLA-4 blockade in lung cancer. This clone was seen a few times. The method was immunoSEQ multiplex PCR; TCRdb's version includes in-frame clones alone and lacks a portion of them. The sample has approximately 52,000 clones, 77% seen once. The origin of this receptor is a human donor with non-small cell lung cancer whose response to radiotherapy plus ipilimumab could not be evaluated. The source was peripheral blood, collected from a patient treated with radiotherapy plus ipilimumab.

CDR3 nucleotide sequence: TGTGCCAGCCGGGAGGGGGTCTCCTACGAGCAGTACTTC. Encoded protein: CASREGVSYEQYF. This sequence joins TRBV28 and TRBJ2-7; 8 positions agree with TRBD2. The CDR3 totals 13 residues. CDR1 and CDR2 from the germline V gene are MDHEN and SYDVKM. V was pared by 8 bases and J by 0 bases, with 3 bases of the junction left unmatched.